Detailed here is one T cell receptor (beta chain). At least ten counts were recorded for this clonotype. It has no known antigen specificity. No per-base quality is available; no much larger clone lies one base away. The data originate from a study of T-cell memory formation after mild COVID-19 listed by TCRdb under 2021. At the level of the whole study: TCR sequence clusters from the two donors were found to be largely donor specific. T-cell clones expanding and contracting after mild COVID-19 in a couple of donors were tracked by longitudinal TCRalpha and TCRbeta repertoire sequencing. Two young, previously healthy adult volunteers made up the cohort, one male and one female. The paper's findings and limits, for the study overall: Clones contracting from day 15 to 85 had balanced CD4/CD8 phenotypes, while a second wave expanding from day 15 to 37 was biased towards CD4+. Only a couple of mild cases were covered by the study, and larger cohorts that include severe cases with pre-infection samples were considered necessary. Some responding clones were detected in pre-infection memory, suggesting pre-existing cross-reactive memory T cells joined the SARS-CoV-2 response. Contracting CD4+ clones turned up mainly in the CM and EM memory subsets, whereas EMRA was where CD8+ clones were enriched. The second-wave clones that peaked on day 37 were not confirmed to be SARS-CoV-2 specific.

PBMCs were isolated by Ficoll-Paque density gradient centrifugation. TCRdb records Illumina NovaSeq 6000 as the sequencer. Using 5'RACE with constant-segment primers, TCRalpha and TCRbeta cDNA libraries were constructed, with sample barcodes and unique molecular identifiers added in the process. Trizol reagent was used to extract RNA from every sample. The libraries were amplified in two PCR steps, and the second step added a second sample barcode and Illumina TruSeq adapters. Sequencing of the libraries was done on an Illumina NovaSeq, producing 2 x 150 bp paired-end reads. Under the source paper's analysis protocol: Demultiplexing of reads and collapsing into UMI-guided consensus sequences were performed with migec v1.2.7. Using mixcr v2.1.11, the UMI consensuses were aligned to TRA and TRB V and J templates and assembled into clonotypes. A clonotype was counted as expanded or contracted only if both edgeR and NoisET called the change significant, with noise models trained on biological replicates. For edgeR calls, the cutoffs were a false discovery rate-adjusted p below 0.01 and a log2 fold-change threshold of 1. As an exploratory analysis of dynamics, max-normalized trajectories of the 1000 most abundant clonotypes were examined by PCA with hierarchical clustering. Each responding clone was given a CD4 or CD8 phenotype based on the CD4+ and CD8+ repertoires, which had been sequenced separately. Clones were called with MiXCR by TCRdb after fastp trimmed the public reads at Q25, and only in-frame beta chains were retained. A single entry per CDR3 protein holds the most common genes and DNA from its merged rows. TCRdb assigned the V and J calls; the authors' analysis was not used. This sample is represented by about 560,000 distinct CDR3 sequences; more than 15% of them were singletons. The ten largest clonotypes hold about 11% of the sample.

This sequence was found in an adult woman who had mild COVID-19 (a few samples of this study predate the infection). The sample titles of this study are shuffled in the database, so cell type and time point are left out; the donor was told from shared clones. Sample: PBMCs or a T cell subset sorted from them (not recorded which).

The DNA sequence is as follows: TGTGCCAGCAGCTTGACAGGCTATGGCTACACCTTC. Translated, it gives CASSLTGYGYTF. The rearranged segments are TRBV7-9 and TRBJ1-2; perhaps TRBD1 is the D gene, with 6 bases matching. Including the terminal cysteine and phenylalanine, the CDR3 comprises 12 residues. This entry keeps only the CDR3 DNA: 36 bases, framed from base 1. V sheds 3 bases and J sheds 4 bases, leaving 6 bases between their ends. Sequences SEHNR (CDR1) and FQNEAQ (CDR2) are obtained from the germline V gene (reference sequence).